Following are 19 T cell receptor beta chains from one sample sequenced in a study of T cells in localized non-small cell lung cancer. The data were produced by immunoSEQ multiplex PCR, yet TCRdb's version contains in-frame clones alone and is incomplete. The table shows 35,000 to 45,000 clones, with about 80% occurring only once. The material sequenced was peripheral blood, taken before any cancer treatment. The receptors derive from a male donor at least 60 years old with stage III squamous cell lung carcinoma.

V gene TRBV7-3 combines with J gene TRBJ1-4; a possible D gene is TRBD1 (5 bases). V lost 3 bases, J lost 5 bases, and 13 bases lay in between. From germline, CDR1 is SGHTA and CDR2 FQGTGA. The CDR3 runs 15 residues. The CDR3, as DNA: TGTGCCAGCAGCTTTAGGAGACAGCGCAATGAAAAACTGTTTTTT. It yields the protein CASSFRRQRNEKLFF.

The chain is built from TRBV6-6 and TRBJ2-7; 8 bases align to TRBD1. Germline V gene data show CDR1 as MNHNY and CDR2 as SVGAGI (reference sequence). Trimming cost V 0 bases and J 2 bases; bases outside gene matches: 6. The CDR3 spans 16 residues. CDR3 in amino acids: CASSYSLGQGTYEQYF. The CDR3, as DNA: TGTGCCAGCAGTTACTCCCTCGGACAGGGCACCTACGAGCAGTACTTC.

The gene calls are TRBV2 and TRBJ2-3, with unresolved D. The V and J ends lost 8 bases and 1 base respectively, with 10 bases between them. CDR3 size: 13 residues. Germline CDR1 is SNHLY and CDR2 is FYNNEI. CDR3 sequence reads: CASSNQGTDTQYF. In DNA, the CDR3 is TGTGCCAGCTCCAACCAGGGCACAGATACGCAGTATTTT.

This clone has just a few counts. V usage is TRBV6-1 and J usage is TRBJ2-5, with D possibly being TRBD1 or TRBD2 (6 bases each). Germline loops: CDR1 MNHNS, CDR2 SASEGT. Between the trimmed V and J ends, which lost 1 base and 4 bases, there was a span of 13 bases. This CDR3 is built from 15 residues. This CDR3 is CASSEGGAASETQYF. CDR3 DNA: TGTGCCAGCAGTGAAGGGGGGGCCGCCTCAGAGACCCAGTACTTC.

This chain joins TRBV6-6 and TRBJ1-5, with a tentative D call TRBD1 (5 bases). The CDR3 consists of 12 residues. From germline, CDR1 is MNHNY and CDR2 SVGAGI (reference sequence). Trimming shortened V by 7 bases and J by 7 bases, and 11 bases separated the two germline ends. CDR3 in DNA: TGTGCCAGCAACGGGGGTGAACAGCCCCAGCATTTT. Translated, it gives CASNGGEQPQHF.

This clone was detected only once. The CDR3 DNA follows: TGTGCCAGCAGTCCCTGGCCCTCCGGGACAGGGGGGGATGAGCAGTTCTTC. The encoded protein is CASSPWPSGTGGDEQFF. The chain combines TRBV27 with TRBJ2-1, with 11 positions matching TRBD1. Trimming removed 5 bases from V and 8 bases from J; junction bases left unmatched: 14. In germline, CDR1 is MNHEY, CDR2 SMNVEV (reference sequence). This CDR3 has 17 residues.

The J gene is TRBJ1-6, the V gene TRBV25-1; D might be TRBD1 (5 bases). The CDR3 is 15 residues long. Trimming cost V 1 base and J 5 bases, with 9 bases left between them. CDR1 and CDR2 (germline): MGHDK, SYGVNS. This chain's CDR3 is CASSESGQDNSPLHF. Written as DNA, the CDR3 is TGTGCCAGCAGTGAATCAGGGCAGGATAATTCACCCCTCCACTTT. Full variable domain (remainder filled in from reference TRBV25-1 and TRBJ1-6): EADIYQTPRYLVIGTGKKITLECSQTMGHDKMYWYQQDPGMELHLIHYSYGVNSTEKGDLSSESTVSRIRTEHFPLTLESARPSHTSQYLCASSESGQDNSPLHFGNGTRLTVT.

The chain employs TRBV10-1 and TRBJ2-5, with a tentative D call TRBD2 (6 bases). The CDR3 length is 13 residues. Deletions cut 4 bases from V and 7 bases from J, with 13 bases between. CDR1 and CDR2 from the germline V gene are WNHNN and SYGVQD (reference sequence). CDR3 sequence: CASSVGLEGTQYF. CDR3 coding DNA: TGCGCCAGCAGTGTGGGGCTGGAGGGGACCCAGTACTTC.

The gene calls are TRBV30 and TRBJ2-1, with D possibly matching TRBD2 (6 bases). Trimming removed 1 base at V and 4 bases at J, with 11 bases between. The germline V gene encodes CDR1 GTSNPN and CDR2 SVGIG (reference sequence). The CDR3 is made up of 14 amino acids. DNA for the CDR3: TGTGCCTGGAGTGGCGGGAACATATACAATGAGCAGTTCTTC. Encoded protein: CAWSGGNIYNEQFF.

V is TRBV11-2 and J is TRBJ2-3, with D possibly TRBD2 on 6 matching bases. V lost 3 bases and J lost 1, with 20 bases in between. The CDR3 extends over 18 amino acids. The V gene's germline CDR1 is SGHAT and CDR2 FQNNGV. CDR3 region: CASSFLAENSTGTDTQYF. The CDR3, as DNA: TGTGCCAGCAGCTTCTTAGCGGAGAACTCGACGGGCACAGATACGCAGTATTTT.

This clone was picked up one time. The chain links TRBV30 to TRBJ1-6; TRBD1 might be the D (6 bases). The CDR3 extends over 14 amino acids. Germline CDR1 is GTSNPN and CDR2 is SVGIG (reference sequence). Trimming cost V 8 bases and J 9 bases, with 20 bases left between them. The CDR3 region is CATKGGGKGSPLHF. Written as DNA, the CDR3 is TGTGCCACGAAAGGGGGGGGTAAGGGTTCACCCCTCCACTTT.

This clone was seen more than once but under ten times. This chain connects TRBV6-1 to TRBJ1-5, with D hard to call. Germline values: CDR1 MNHNS, CDR2 SASEGT. Trimming cost V 7 bases and J 0 bases, with 10 bases left between them. The CDR3 is 14 amino acids. Here the CDR3 DNA reads TGTGCCAGCATCGACCTGGCTAGCAATCAGCCCCAGCATTTT. As protein: CASIDLASNQPQHF.

The V and J genes are TRBV19 and TRBJ2-1, with a weak D call TRBD1 (5 bases). V was pared by 4 bases and J by 0 bases, with 13 bases between. There are 16 residues in the CDR3. The germline V gene encodes CDR1 LNHDA and CDR2 SQIVND (reference sequence). The CDR3 is CASSTPRGSSYNEQFF. The CDR3 DNA sequence: TGTGCCAGTAGTACCCCAAGGGGAAGCTCCTACAATGAGCAGTTCTTC.

The rearrangement uses TRBV2 and TRBJ2-5; 10 bases are shared with TRBD1. In germline, CDR1 is SNHLY, CDR2 FYNNEI. The CDR3 length is 12 residues. V was pared by 9 bases and J by 5 bases, with 3 bases of the junction left unmatched. The chain's CDR3 is CARGDRGETQYF. DNA for the CDR3: TGTGCCAGAGGGGACAGGGGCGAGACCCAGTACTTC.

The chain has TRBV5-4 and TRBJ1-1; maybe TRBD1 (5 bases). V was clipped by 7 bases and J by 1 base, with 8 bases between them. The CDR3 runs 12 residues. Germline assignment: CDR1 SGHNT and CDR2 YYREEE (reference sequence). DNA of the CDR3: TGTGCCAGCGGACAAACGAACACTGAAGCTTTCTTT. Translating it yields CASGQTNTEAFF. Full variable domain (missing parts from reference TRBV5-4 and TRBJ1-1): ETGVTQSPTHLIKTRGQQVTLRCSSQSGHNTVSWYQQALGQGPQFIFQYYREEENGRGNFPPRFSGLQFPNYSSELNVNALELDDSALYLCASGQTNTEAFFGQGTRLTVV.

The chain joins TRBV6-1 to TRBJ1-5; D ambiguous. This CDR3 has 15 amino acids. Looked up from germline, CDR1 is MNHNS and CDR2 is SASEGT. V gave up 4 bases and J gave up 2 bases, with 12 bases separating them. DNA of the CDR3: TGTGCCAGCAGTGCCCTCTGGGGTGGCAATCAGCCCCAGCATTTT. Protein sequence: CASSALWGGNQPQHF.

The V and J genes are TRBV7-9 and TRBJ2-1; 10 nucleotides agree with TRBD2. Per germline, CDR1 SEHNR and CDR2 FQNEAQ (reference sequence). Trimming took 2 bases from V and 0 from J; bases not matched to a gene: 10. CDR3 length: 19 residues. In DNA, the CDR3 is TGTGCCAGCAGCTTAAGGGTTGGAACTAGCGGGGTCTCCTACAATGAGCAGTTCTTC. Its protein product is CASSLRVGTSGVSYNEQFF.

The chain is built from TRBV5-1 and TRBJ2-3; 15 nucleotides align to TRBD2. Looked up from germline, CDR1 is SGHRS and CDR2 is YFSETQ. V gave up 3 bases and J gave up 4 bases; unmatched junction bases: 9. The CDR3 length is 18 residues. The CDR3 nucleotides are TGCGCCAGCAGCTCCGGACTAGCGGGAGGGCCGTTGGCAGATACGCAGTATTTT. This translates into CASSSGLAGGPLADTQYF. Complete variable domain (other parts from reference TRBV5-1 and TRBJ2-3): KAGVTQTPRYLIKTRGQQVTLSCSPISGHRSVSWYQQTPGQGLQFLFEYFSETQRNKGNFPGRFSGRQFSNSRSEMNVSTLELGDSALYLCASSSGLAGGPLADTQYFGPGTRLTVL.

This sequence joins TRBV25-1 and TRBJ1-1; no definite D call. Deletions cut 2 bases from V and 3 bases from J, with 7 bases between. Germline-derived CDR1 and CDR2 are MGHDK and SYGVNS. The CDR3 loop spans 13 amino acids. The CDR3 region has the DNA TGTGCCAGCAGTGAACGGACGGACACTGAAGCTTTCTTT. Its protein is CASSERTDTEAFF.